The entry below describes one T cell receptor beta chain. Its specificity is unknown. The ends lost 5 bases at V and 1 base at J; junction bases unmatched: 6. Looked up from germline, CDR1 is SEHNR and CDR2 is FQNEAQ (reference sequence). The CDR3 runs to 15 residues. In the PCR, 60 Vbeta and 13 Jbeta primers were used. Clones were sequenced by immunoSEQ multiplex PCR, and TCRdb holds only the in-frame ones, with some missing. The specimen's table records some 200,000 clones. This record comes from a study of cytomegalovirus exposure and HLA in healthy donors. Findings of the study overall: Among the CMV-associated chains, a few were confirmed in vitro as specific for CMV antigens. A missense DCLRE1C variant was associated with V- and J-gene trimming of TCR beta chains in a later analysis, and an independent cohort replicated the association.

This TCR derives from a girl aged 2 to 9 in good health and CMV-seropositive. V is TRBV7-9 and J is TRBJ1-1, with TRBD1 matching over 8 bases. The source material was PBMCs. The CDR3 loop is CASSKPGQGNTEAFF. The CDR3 bases are TGTGCCAGCAGCAAACCAGGACAGGGGAACACTGAAGCTTTCTTT.